Listed below are T cell receptor beta chains from one sample, sequenced in a study of shared clonotypes between healthy human individuals. Some clones are missing from TCRdb's copy, which holds only in-frame ones; the method was immunoSEQ multiplex PCR. Of approximately 1,500,000 clones in the sample, 95% to 99% were seen once. Sequences were obtained from naive CD4+ T cells sorted from blood. Source of these receptors: a young man in good health. CDR3s include the opening cysteine and the closing phenylalanine or tryptophan.

v_gene: TRBV18
CDR3aa: CASSLGNTEAFF

v_gene: TRBV10-3
CDR3aa: CAISEGPLRSEKLFF

v_gene: TRBV30
CDR3aa: CAWSVWGDTDTQYF

v_gene: TRBV5-6
CDR3aa: CASSFGENYGYTF

v_gene: TRBV7-2
CDR3aa: CASSLGGALGANVLTF

v_gene: TRBV6-5
CDR3aa: CASSYPDSQETQYF

v_gene: TRBV10-3
CDR3aa: CAISERSSGRIGELFF

v_gene: TRBV7-9
CDR3aa: CASSLGGVGEQYF

v_gene: TRBV2
CDR3aa: CASSGVTENTGELFF

v_gene: TRBV11-2
CDR3aa: CASSLRGLAGGSSYEQYF

v_gene: TRBV9
CDR3aa: CASSVASAEYTGELFF

v_gene: TRBV13
CDR3aa: CASSLGPTGGPGSGYTF

v_gene: TRBV19
CDR3aa: CASSGRPKMNTEAFF

v_gene: TRBV4-1
CDR3aa: CASSPAGREGLRSYNEQFF

v_gene: TRBV7-9
CDR3aa: CASSLSRGQETQYF

v_gene: TRBV5-1
CDR3aa: CASSIMDRGPLPGANVLTF

v_gene: TRBV5-6
CDR3aa: CASSSPGQGSDYGYTF

v_gene: TRBV27
CDR3aa: CASSLSQGRTDTQYF

v_gene: TRBV6-6
CDR3aa: CASSYGLAVVETQYF

v_gene: TRBV5-6
CDR3aa: CASSRFTRGTGKNQPQHF

v_gene: TRBV5-1
CDR3aa: CASSLNLDQETQYF

v_gene: TRBV5-1
CDR3aa: CASTLSGGSNQPQHF

v_gene: TRBV9
CDR3aa: CASSPQGSGGQFF

v_gene: TRBV19
CDR3aa: CASSPRRGDRDYNEQFF

v_gene: TRBV5-6
CDR3aa: CASSPGRVNNEQFF

v_gene: TRBV6-5
CDR3aa: CASRQGASGNQPQHF

v_gene: TRBV7-6
CDR3aa: CASSNREGTEAFF

v_gene: TRBV29-1
CDR3aa: CSVKKGTATGELFF

v_gene: TRBV28
CDR3aa: CASRPGTGRQPQHF

v_gene: TRBV19
CDR3aa: CASTNYGLGAHTQYF

v_gene: TRBV6-5
CDR3aa: CASSRDKSNYGYTF

v_gene: TRBV10-3
CDR3aa: CAISVGQHLAYGYTF

v_gene: TRBV7-6
CDR3aa: CASSLGRDPDTQYF

v_gene: TRBV10-3
CDR3aa: CAISESAGSHTQYF

v_gene: TRBV5-1
CDR3aa: CASSLGRGKNEQYF

v_gene: TRBV28
CDR3aa: CASSGMQGLKPQHF

v_gene: TRBV2
CDR3aa: CASSRGREDNEQFF

v_gene: TRBV6-4
CDR3aa: CASSDSLGGNGELFF

v_gene: TRBV6-4
CDR3aa: CASSSQAAGVNEQFF

v_gene: TRBV29-1
CDR3aa: CSVAGLDGQFF

v_gene: TRBV5-1
CDR3aa: CASSLISGSYNEQFF

v_gene: TRBV2
CDR3aa: CASSEVVAGVGQFF

v_gene: TRBV5-1
CDR3aa: CASSLQAGLTYEQYF